The present entry profiles one T cell receptor (beta chain) with its context. What antigen it recognizes has not been identified. Base qualities are not at hand, and no much larger clone is one base apart. The data were obtained in a study of blood T cell repertoires in COVID-19 (TCRdb year 2020). About the investigation overall: Samples from collaborators originated in the United States, Italy and Spain and spanned both the acute and convalescent phases of COVID-19. The material from the prospective study consisted of cDNA or gDNA derived from T cells, B-cell-depleted T cells, or PBMCs. The dataset comprised deeply sampled blood TCRbeta repertoires from subjects exposed to, actively infected with, or recovered from COVID-19. The repertoires were released in a freely available public database meant as a resource for research on the immune response to SARS-CoV-2. The samples were drawn from two sources: the first 160 participants of the ongoing ImmuneRACE study, and 950 to 1,500 subjects contributed by 6 global collaborators. Nearly every sample came with metadata listing a de-identified subject ID, COVID-19 status, age in years and sex. HLA class I and class II types, where available, came from metadata supplied by the sample provider rather than from assay-based typing.

TCRbeta CDR3 regions were amplified from genomic DNA by means of the immunoSEQ Assay, a bias-controlled multiplex PCR. The authors processed their data as follows. The number of nucleated cells in each sample was estimated from the amplification of reference gene primers within the assay. To quantify the absolute abundance of each unique TCRbeta CDR3 rearrangement, sequence reads were collapsed and filtered. Productive Simpson clonality was computed per sample as the square root of Simpson's diversity index over productive rearrangements. TCRdb holds this immuneACCESS table with in-frame rearrangements only. Some clones are missing; in checked studies, unresolved V genes explain under half, and the rest has no known cause. D and trimming were read from the DNA, whereas the V and J calls and clone size are those reported in that table. The sample table lists 200,000 to 300,000 clones, roughly 84% of them with a count of one. The top ten constitute around 2.5% of the sample.

Overall study outcomes, separate from this receptor: The amount of clinical and demographic metadata varied by source and participant and was provided uncurated.

The CDR3, from cysteine to phenylalanine, totals 13 residues. This entry keeps only the CDR3 DNA: 39 bases, framed from base 1. CDR1 and CDR2 (SGHRS, YFSETQ) derive from the germline V gene. V sheds 4 bases and J sheds 4 bases, leaving 8 bases between their ends. Samples from volunteer blood donors who had recovered from COVID-19 were contributed by a second Seattle source. Collaborating institutions collected whole blood in K2EDTA tubes following their own protocols. For TCRbeta analysis, collaborator samples were shipped as frozen whole blood, as isolated PBMCs, or as DNA extracted from either sample type.

The sequence came from a man aged 35 to 55 who had recovered from COVID-19. Sequencing input: peripheral blood. The rearrangement joined TRBV5-1 to TRBJ2-2; a tentative D call is TRBD1 (5 bases match). The CDR3 reads as follows: CASSPRVTGELFF. The nucleotides read TGCGCCAGCAGCCCCAGGGTCACCGGGGAGCTGTTTTTT.